This TCR beta chain comes out of a study of T cells in Graves' hyperthyroidism and ophthalmopathy. About the research overall: Peripheral blood was drawn at first diagnosis, prior to all treatment.

Many counts were recorded for this clonotype. The antigen remains undetermined. Trimming shortened V by 4 bases and J by 2 bases, and 4 bases separated the two germline ends. Germline CDR1 DFQATT, CDR2 SNEGSKA (reference sequence). The CDR3 is 11 amino acids. Points from the study as a whole: The model anticipated ophthalmopathy a median approximately 6.5 months pre-onset. Peripheral blood also featured most of the thyroid clonotypes expanded above 0.001.

TCR beta CDR3 regions were amplified from RNA. Carried out on the TCR CDR3, a first-round RT-PCR used the HTBI primer set. One entry per CDR3 protein, called by TCRdb with MiXCR from the multiplex PCR reads. The table lists about 290,000 distinct CDR3 sequences, approximately 14% of them singletons. The gene calls are TRBV20-1 and TRBJ2-3, with D hard to call. Input material: blood. The TCR originated in a woman in her 40s with Graves' hyperthyroidism. This CDR3 reads CSATDTDTQYF. CDR3 bases: TGCAGTGCTACAGACACAGATACGCAGTATTTT.